Following are 8 T cell receptor beta chains from one sample sequenced in a study of post-analysis software for immune sequencing data. These receptors' antigens are unknown. Whole-study results and caveats: Included in a set of about five TRBV segments more frequent in patients than controls were TRBV5-6, TRBV5-1 and TRBV20-1.

The TCR beta cDNA libraries carried unique molecular identifiers. TCRdb independently ran MiXCR on the PCR reads; one entry per CDR3 protein. The sample gives about 770,000 distinct CDR3 sequences, more than 45% of which show up once; roughly 5% is in the top ten. The sample comprised blood. These receptors were taken from a girl between 10 and 17 years old with multiple sclerosis.

The chain couples TRBV7-2 to TRBJ2-3; the match to TRBD2 covers 11 bases. The germline V gene has CDR1 SGHTA and CDR2 FQGNSA. The V segment lost 0 bases and the J segment 4 bases; nucleotides outside the gene matches: 6. This CDR3 has 17 amino acids. CDR3 bases: TGTGCCAGCAGCTTAGCAAGCGGACTAGCGGGTCCAGATACGCAGTATTTT. Protein product: CASSLASGLAGPDTQYF.

The chain links TRBV2 to TRBJ2-3; D gene ambiguous. Per germline, CDR1 SNHLY and CDR2 FYNNEI. The CDR3 is made up of 13 amino acids. V was clipped by 5 bases and J by 2 bases, with 8 bases between them. The CDR3 nucleotides are TGTGCCAGCAGTATTACAGACACAGATACGCAGTATTTT. It translates to CASSITDTDTQYF.

This chain links TRBV4-3 with TRBJ2-1; D is unresolved. The germline V gene has CDR1 LGHNA and CDR2 YSLEER. Between the trimmed V and J ends, which lost 0 bases and 3 bases, there was a span of 9 bases. The CDR3 contains 15 residues. The CDR3 region is CASSQESIVYNEQFF. CDR3 nucleotide sequence: TGCGCCAGCAGCCAAGAGTCCATAGTCTACAATGAGCAGTTCTTC.

This sequence joins TRBV25-1 and TRBJ2-4, with D possibly TRBD2 on 6 matching bases. Judging by the DNA end, TRBJ2-5 fits better; the J call may be wrong. CDR3 size: 15 residues. CDR1 MGHDK and CDR2 SYGVNS come from the germline V gene. The CDR3 region is CASSDAGSPSETQYF. CDR3 bases: TGTGCCAGCAGTGATGCCGGGAGTCCCTCCGAGACCCAGTACTTC.

This chain connects TRBV7-2 to TRBJ2-4; 7 bases agree with TRBD1. The DNA matches TRBJ2-7 better at its end, which makes the J call doubtful. This CDR3 is 15 amino acids long. Germline lookup yields CDR1 SGHTA and CDR2 FQGNSA. CDR3 region: CASSWPQGVYSEQYF. In DNA form, the CDR3 reads TGTGCCAGCAGCTGGCCTCAGGGGGTTTACTCCGAGCAGTACTTC.

In its sample, this clonotype was seen a few times. The V and J genes are TRBV7-9 and TRBJ2-7, with 12 bases fitting TRBD2. The V and J ends lost 3 bases and 0 bases, in that order; junction bases with no gene match: 3. Germline V gene sequence: CDR1 SEHNR, CDR2 FQNEAQ (reference sequence). The CDR3 extends over 16 amino acids. In nucleotides, the CDR3 is TGTGCCAGCAGCTTTCCGACTAGCGGGAGCTCCTACGAGCAGTACTTC. It translates to CASSFPTSGSSYEQYF.

The chain employs TRBV12-3 or TRBV12-4 and TRBJ2-4; 7 bases agree with TRBD1. The J call may be incorrect, as the DNA end agrees better with TRBJ2-7. This CDR3 has 14 amino acids. The CDR3 protein is CASSDRVSSHEQYF. In DNA, the CDR3 is TGTGCCAGCAGTGACAGGGTTTCTTCCCACGAGCAGTACTTC.

The sample holds a few counts of this clonotype. V and J are TRBV27 and TRBJ2-5; possibly TRBD2 for D (6 bases). There are 15 residues in the CDR3. Trimming removed 2 bases at V and 4 bases at J, with 14 bases between. Germline CDR1 is MNHEY and CDR2 is SMNVEV (reference sequence). The CDR3 loop is CASSLGRLGRETQYF. The CDR3, as DNA: TGTGCCAGCAGTTTAGGGAGGCTGGGCCGAGAGACCCAGTACTTC.